These 21 T cell receptor beta chains were all obtained from the same sample, sequenced in a study of CD8+CD57+ T cells in acquired aplastic anemia. Researchers used genomic DNA as the template to profile TCR beta VDJ and CDR3. TCRdb called the reads again in MiXCR, with one record for every CDR3 protein. Among about 160,000 distinct CDR3 sequences listed, around 52% were seen once. Sequencing involved patients with CD8+CD57+ cell expansion previously shown by flow cytometry. Sequencing was performed on sorted CD4+, CD8+, or CD8+CD57+ T cells (not recorded which) from PBMCs. The receptors derive from a human donor with aplastic anemia.

The CDR3 loop reads CASSGTSGYQQETQYF. CDR3 coding DNA: TGTGCCAGCAGTGGCACTAGCGGTTACCAACAAGAGACCCAGTACTTC. J is TRBJ2-5 and V is TRBV13; 8 nucleotides agree with TRBD2. Germline CDR1 reads PRHDT; CDR2 reads FYEKMQ (reference sequence). This CDR3 comprises 16 residues. The V gene end was trimmed by 6 bases and the J gene end by 2 bases; junction bases not matched to a gene: 11.

This clonotype was recorded many times. The gene calls are TRBV19 and TRBJ2-3; a weak D match, TRBD2 (6 bases). The CDR3 has 17 residues. Trimming pared 3 bases from V and 0 bases from J, leaving 16 bases between. The germline V gene has CDR1 LNHDA and CDR2 SQIVND (reference sequence). In DNA, the CDR3 is TGTGCCAGTAGTATTTTGGTCGCGGGACGAAGCACAGATACGCAGTATTTT. Residues: CASSILVAGRSTDTQYF.

This clonotype was recorded many times. This rearrangement joins TRBV6-2 or TRBV6-3 to TRBJ1-1; D gene unclear. Germline V gene lookup returns CDR1 MNHEY and CDR2 SVGEGT. This CDR3 comprises 11 residues. V was cut by 6 bases and J by 6 bases, with 8 bases left in between. This CDR3 reads CASRRGPEAFF. The CDR3 region has the DNA TGTGCCAGCAGACGTGGCCCTGAAGCTTTCTTT.

The chain recombines TRBV19 with TRBJ1-5, with 8 bases identical to TRBD1. The ends lost 7 bases at V and 7 bases at J; junction bases unmatched: 12. Per the germline V gene, CDR1 is LNHDA and CDR2 is SQIVND (reference sequence). The CDR3 loop spans 15 amino acids. Here the CDR3 DNA reads TGTGCCAGTAATGGGGACAGGTCGTCTAAACAGCCCCAGCATTTT. It yields the protein CASNGDRSSKQPQHF.

The V call is TRBV2, the J call TRBJ2-3; tentatively, D is TRBD1 (6 bases). This CDR3 contains 16 residues. Germline CDR1 is SNHLY and CDR2 is FYNNEI. Trimming took off 6 bases at V and 2 bases at J, with 18 bases between the two ends. CDR3 DNA: TGTGCCAGCAGCCACACAGGGACGCAAAACACAGATACGCAGTATTTT. Translation: CASSHTGTQNTDTQYF.

This clonotype appeared many times. J is TRBJ1-5 and V is TRBV9; D is uncertain. Germline-derived CDR1 and CDR2 are SGDLS and YYNGEE. The CDR3 spans 14 residues. With 0 bases removed from V and 0 bases from J, the gap between germline ends came to 4 bases. CDR3 DNA sequence: TGTGCCAGCAGCGTAGAAGATAGCAATCAGCCCCAGCATTTT. Translation: CASSVEDSNQPQHF.

The V call is TRBV24-1, the J call TRBJ2-1; the match to TRBD1 covers 12 bases. V dropped 10 bases and J dropped 6; count of bases not matched to a gene: 6. This CDR3 is 14 amino acids long. Germline loops: CDR1 KGHDR, CDR2 SFDVKD. The CDR3 DNA is TGTGCCACAAGGGACAGGGGGCAACTCAATGAGCAGTTCTTC. Its translation: CATRDRGQLNEQFF.

This chain joins TRBV6-4 and TRBJ2-7; no firm D call. With 9 bases removed from V and 7 bases from J, the gap between germline ends came to 7 bases. The CDR3 totals 9 residues. Germline loops: CDR1 MRHNA, CDR2 SNTAGT. CDR3 protein: CASLGEQYF. CDR3 sequence (DNA): TGTGCCAGTCTTGGGGAGCAGTACTTC.

Remarks on this clonotype: Possible read error: a much larger clone is one base away. This chain uses TRBV12-5 with TRBJ1-1; 8 bases fit TRBD1. V dropped 2 bases and J dropped 3; count of bases not matched to a gene: 5. The germline gives CDR1 LGHNT, CDR2 FRNRAP. This CDR3 is 15 amino acids long. As DNA, the CDR3 is TGTGCTAGTGGTTTGTCAGGGGGCTCGGACACTGAAGCTTTCTTT. Its translation is CASGLSGGSDTEAFF. The whole variable domain, filled in from reference TRBV12-5 and TRBJ1-1, reads DARVTQTPRHKVTEMGQEVTMRCQPILGHNTVFWYRQTMMQGLELLAYFRNRAPLDDSGMPKDRFSAEMPDATLATLKIQPSEPRDSAVYFCASGLSGGSDTEAFFGQGTRLTVV.

The V gene is TRBV29-1, the J gene TRBJ2-2; 9 nucleotides align to TRBD1. The CDR3 loop spans 13 amino acids. Trimming removed 3 bases from V and 6 bases from J; junction bases left unmatched: 2. Looked up from germline, CDR1 is SQVTM and CDR2 is ANQGSEA. CDR3 in amino acids: CSVEGQGPGELFF. The CDR3, as DNA: TGCAGCGTTGAGGGACAGGGCCCCGGGGAGCTGTTTTTT.

The V gene is TRBV27, the J gene TRBJ1-1, with D unclear. The germline V gene encodes CDR1 MNHEY and CDR2 SMNVEV (reference sequence). The CDR3 covers 13 residues. The ends were cut back, 8 bases at V and 4 bases at J, with 14 bases in the middle. Written as DNA, the CDR3 is TGTGCCAGCGCATCAACAACGGGCACTGAAGCTTTCTTT. As protein: CASASTTGTEAFF.

V usage is TRBV6-5 and J usage is TRBJ2-7; no clear D. This CDR3 comprises 14 residues. The germline V gene encodes CDR1 MNHEY and CDR2 SVGAGI. Trimming took 0 bases from V and 2 from J, leaving 8 bases between them. In DNA form, the CDR3 reads TGTGCCAGCAGTTACTCGAGTGGGACCTACGAGCAGTACTTC. Its translation is CASSYSSGTYEQYF.

This chain connects TRBV7-8 to TRBJ2-1; D is unresolved. CDR1 is SGHVS and CDR2 is FQNEAQ in the germline V gene. The CDR3 is 14 amino acids. V lost 5 bases and J 9 bases, leaving 17 bases between the germline ends. The DNA for the CDR3 is TGTGCCAGCAGCGTTTCGATAACGGGTGTTGAGCAGTTCTTC. It specifies CASSVSITGVEQFF. The full variable domain, rest sourced from reference TRBV7-8 and TRBJ2-1, is GAGVSQSPRYKVAKRGQDVALRCDPISGHVSLFWYQQALGQGPEFLTYFQNEAQLDKSGLPSDRFFAERPEGSVSTLKIQRTQQEDSAVYLCASSVSITGVEQFFGPGTRLTVL.

This chain uses TRBV19 with TRBJ2-1; D gene ambiguous. V was clipped by 5 bases and J by 0 bases, with 17 bases between them. From germline, CDR1 is LNHDA and CDR2 SQIVND (reference sequence). The CDR3 extends over 17 amino acids. The CDR3 is CASSPPSQRSSYNEQFF. The DNA of the CDR3 is TGTGCCAGTAGTCCCCCCTCTCAACGGAGCTCCTACAATGAGCAGTTCTTC.

This clonotype was detected once. This rearrangement joins TRBV25-1 to TRBJ2-3, with a tentative D call TRBD1 (7 bases). Trimming took off 5 bases at V and 2 bases at J, with 23 bases between the two ends. Germline V gene lookup returns CDR1 MGHDK and CDR2 SYGVNS. CDR3 length: 18 amino acids. CDR3 coding DNA: TGTGCCAGCAGTCGAACTTCCGCGGGACAGAGGAACACAGATACGCAGTATTTT. Amino acids: CASSRTSAGQRNTDTQYF.

As for this clonotype: This may arise from a read error, as a much more abundant clone is one base away. The rearrangement links TRBV6-7 to TRBJ2-1, with D possibly matching TRBD2 (5 bases). TRBV6-7 is known as an ORF, though its function is uncertain. Trimming removed 5 bases at V and 0 bases at J, with 14 bases between. The CDR3 spans 16 residues. The chain's CDR3 is CASSNGGISSYNEQFF. CDR3 nucleotide sequence: TGTGCCAGCAGTAACGGAGGTATTAGCTCCTACAATGAGCAGTTCTTC.

Notes on this clonotype: A much larger clone lies a single base off, so this may be a read error. The chain couples TRBV9 to TRBJ2-2, with D possibly being TRBD2 (5 bases). V was trimmed by 0 bases and J by 6 bases, leaving 15 bases between them. CDR1 and CDR2 from the germline V gene are SGDLS and YYNGEE. This CDR3 spans 16 amino acids. Written as DNA, the CDR3 is TGTGCCAGCAGCGTAGAAGGAGGTCCTCATTCCGGGGAGCTGTTTTTT. Its translation is CASSVEGGPHSGELFF.

This clonotype was detected ten times or more. The V gene is TRBV12-5, the J gene TRBJ2-7; D gene uncertain. CDR1 and CDR2 from the germline V gene are LGHNT and FRNRAP. Trimming cost V 3 bases and J 2 bases, with 8 bases left between them. The CDR3 has 13 residues. This CDR3 reads CASGFHRTYEQYF. CDR3 in DNA: TGTGCTAGTGGTTTCCATCGTACCTACGAGCAGTACTTC.

J is TRBJ1-5 and V is TRBV20-1, with TRBD1 matching 9 bases. Trimming at V came to 1 base and at J to 8 bases, leaving 12 bases not matched to a gene. Germline CDR1 DFQATT, CDR2 SNEGSKA (reference sequence). The CDR3 sequence is 16 residues long. CDR3 DNA sequence: TGCAGTGCTAGAGCGGGGGGACAGGGTGCCCCGGAGCCCCAGCATTTT. It specifies CSARAGGQGAPEPQHF.

In DNA form, the CDR3 reads TGTGCCAGGCAGAAGAACACTGAAGCTTTCTTT. This sequence encodes CARQKNTEAFF. The chain uses TRBV2 and TRBJ1-1; the D is unclear. CDR1 and CDR2 (germline): SNHLY, FYNNEI. The V and J ends lost 9 bases and 1 base respectively, with 6 bases between them. The CDR3 is 11 amino acids.

The chain employs TRBV19 and TRBJ2-7, with D hard to call. Trimming removed 5 bases at V and 5 bases at J, with 7 bases between. Germline V gene lookup returns CDR1 LNHDA and CDR2 SQIVND (reference sequence). The CDR3 totals 11 residues. Written as DNA, the CDR3 is TGTGCCAGTAGTCACGAGAACGAGCAGTACTTC. Protein product: CASSHENEQYF.